This TCR beta chain was captured in a study of cytomegalovirus exposure and HLA in healthy donors. 60 Vbeta and 13 Jbeta primers were used in PCR. How the authors handled the data: Later analysis identified tens of millions of unique TCR beta chains, around 10 million shared. Measured with immunoSEQ multiplex PCR; TCRdb has only the in-frame clones, and not every one. V and J calls and clone size are those listed in that table; D and trimming were worked out from the DNA. The top ten hold 1.3% to 1.5% of the sample, which has over 70,000 clones, roughly 79% seen once. In regard to this clone: Its antigen is unidentified.

Broader study findings: Several of the most significant clusters were apparently associated with common viral pathogens in a later analysis.

The CDR3 is 14 amino acids. Germline CDR1 is SGDLS and CDR2 is YYNGEE. V gave up 4 bases and J gave up 8 bases; unmatched junction bases: 10. This clonotype originated in a male donor in good health and CMV-seronegative. The sequenced sample was PBMCs. The J gene is TRBJ1-1, the V gene TRBV9; 8 bases line up with TRBD1. DNA for the CDR3: TGTGCCAGCAGCCCTCGGGACAGGCAACTCGAAGCTTTCTTT. Translating gives CASSPRDRQLEAFF.